This T cell receptor (beta chain) came from a study of radiation and T cells in renal cell carcinoma. Study results and limitations: In blood, top tumor clones expanded by 2 weeks, shrinking by 4.

The sample's time point: baseline pretreatment blood. As to treatment: 15 Gy SBRT to primary tumor, nephrectomy 4 weeks later. Clear cell pathology was present in this patient's renal cell carcinoma. Using immunoSEQ multiplex PCR, the repertoire was profiled, and TCRdb retains in-frame clones only, with some absent. Seen here are over 85,000 clones, 70% to 85% observed once, and the top ten hold 5% to 8%. With respect to this clone: Antigen unknown.

Sequences were derived from blood, sampled from a patient whose treatment included radiotherapy and nephrectomy. The origin of this receptor is a man in his 60s with renal cell carcinoma.

CDR3 residues: CASSVVFGTDSYEQYF. CDR3 DNA: TGTGCCAGCAGTGTGGTTTTTGGGACAGACTCCTACGAGCAGTACTTC. V and J are TRBV2 and TRBJ2-5; 7 bases match TRBD1. The J call is doubtful: the DNA matches TRBJ2-7 better. The CDR3 extends over 16 amino acids. Germline assignment: CDR1 SNHLY and CDR2 FYNNEI.